This T cell receptor (beta chain) is from a study of CD8+CD57+ T cells in acquired aplastic anemia. As for the study in general: Recorded DNA amounts for sorted CD4+ and CD8+ cells had an average of approximately 3 ug. CD4+ cells from healthy donors averaged roughly 11 million reads.

The use of genomic DNA as template underpinned the TCR beta VDJ and CDR3 profiling. MiXCR, run by TCRdb on the reads, gives a single entry per CDR3 protein. Of 100,000 to 130,000 distinct CDR3 sequences in the sample, around 49% were seen once. Study outcomes and limitations: Patients versus controls showed no significant CD8+ Simpson's diversity difference. Roughly 30 CD8+ CDR3 sequences occurred in both the patients and the controls.

This clonotype was observed many times. What it binds is unknown. Trimming took 7 bases from V and 4 from J; bases not matched to a gene: 2. Germline V gene sequence: CDR1 MNHEY, CDR2 SVGEGT. CDR3 length: 12 residues. The rearrangement joins TRBV6-2 or TRBV6-3 to TRBJ1-2; 8 bases align to TRBD1. The clonotype originates from a human donor in good health, serving as a control. Sequenced material: sorted CD4+, CD8+, or CD8+CD57+ T cells (not recorded which) from PBMCs. The CDR3 coding sequence is TGTGCCAGCAACGACAGGGGCTATGGCTACACCTTC. Protein: CASNDRGYGYTF.